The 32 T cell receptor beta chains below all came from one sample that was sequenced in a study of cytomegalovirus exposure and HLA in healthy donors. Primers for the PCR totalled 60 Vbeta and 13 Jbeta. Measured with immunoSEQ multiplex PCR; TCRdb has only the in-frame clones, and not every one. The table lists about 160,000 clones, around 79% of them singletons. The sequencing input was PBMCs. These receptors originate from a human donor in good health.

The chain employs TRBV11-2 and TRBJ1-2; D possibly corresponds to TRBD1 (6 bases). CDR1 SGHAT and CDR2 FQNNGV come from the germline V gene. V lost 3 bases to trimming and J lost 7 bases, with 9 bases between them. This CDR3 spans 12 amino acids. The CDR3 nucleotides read TGTGCCAGCAGCTTCACAGGGACTGGCTACACCTTC. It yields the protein CASSFTGTGYTF.

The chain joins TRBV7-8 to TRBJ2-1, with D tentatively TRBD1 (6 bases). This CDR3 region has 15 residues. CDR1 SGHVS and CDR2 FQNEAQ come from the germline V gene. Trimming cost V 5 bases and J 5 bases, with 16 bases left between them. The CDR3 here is CASSLDSGTNNEQFF. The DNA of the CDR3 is TGTGCCAGCAGCCTCGACTCCGGGACAAACAATGAGCAGTTCTTC.

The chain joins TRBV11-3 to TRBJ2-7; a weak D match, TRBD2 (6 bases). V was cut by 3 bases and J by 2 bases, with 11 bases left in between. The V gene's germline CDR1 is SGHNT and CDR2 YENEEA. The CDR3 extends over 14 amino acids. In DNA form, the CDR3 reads TGTGCCAGCAGCTTGGGCGGGGATACCTACGAGCAGTACTTC. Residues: CASSLGGDTYEQYF.

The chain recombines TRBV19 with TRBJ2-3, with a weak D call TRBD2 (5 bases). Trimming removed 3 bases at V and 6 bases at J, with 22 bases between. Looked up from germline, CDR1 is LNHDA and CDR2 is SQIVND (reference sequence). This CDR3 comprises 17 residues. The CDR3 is CASSIISLGLGIDTQYF. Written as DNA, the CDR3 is TGTGCCAGTAGTATTATCAGTCTAGGACTGGGAATCGATACGCAGTATTTT. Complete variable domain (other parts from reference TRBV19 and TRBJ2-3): DGGITQSPKYLFRKEGQNVTLSCEQNLNHDAMYWYRQDPGQGLRLIYYSQIVNDFQKGDIAEGYSVSREKKESFPLTVTSAQKNPTAFYLCASSIISLGLGIDTQYFGPGTRLTVL.

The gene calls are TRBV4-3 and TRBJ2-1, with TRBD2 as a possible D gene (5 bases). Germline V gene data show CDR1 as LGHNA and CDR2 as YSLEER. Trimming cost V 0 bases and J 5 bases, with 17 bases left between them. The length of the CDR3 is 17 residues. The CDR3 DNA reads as TGCGCCAGCAGCCAAGAAGGCCGATCACTAGTTAACAATGAGCAGTTCTTC. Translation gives CASSQEGRSLVNNEQFF.

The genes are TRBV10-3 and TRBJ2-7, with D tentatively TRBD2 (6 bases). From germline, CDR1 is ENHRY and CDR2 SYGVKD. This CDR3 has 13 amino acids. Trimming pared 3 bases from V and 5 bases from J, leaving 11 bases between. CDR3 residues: CAISERESNEQYF. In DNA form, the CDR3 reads TGTGCCATCAGTGAACGGGAGTCTAACGAGCAGTACTTC.

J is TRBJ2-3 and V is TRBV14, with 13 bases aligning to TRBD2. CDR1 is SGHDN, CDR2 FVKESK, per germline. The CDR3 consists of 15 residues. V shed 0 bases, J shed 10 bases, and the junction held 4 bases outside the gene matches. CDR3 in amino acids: CASSQDHTSGRAQYF. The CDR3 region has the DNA TGTGCCAGCAGCCAAGATCATACTAGCGGGAGGGCGCAGTATTTT. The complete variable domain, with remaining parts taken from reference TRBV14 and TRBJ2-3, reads EAGVTQFPSHSVIEKGQTVTLRCDPISGHDNLYWYRRVMGKEIKFLLHFVKESKQDESGMPNNRFLAERTGGTYSTLKVQPAELEDSGVYFCASSQDHTSGRAQYFGPGTRLTVL.

CDR3 in amino acids: CASSPKTGAGETQYF. The CDR3 coding sequence is TGTGCCAGCAGCCCAAAGACAGGGGCGGGCGAGACCCAGTACTTC. The chain combines TRBV5-4 with TRBJ2-5; 8 bases align to TRBD1. Unmatched junction bases numbered 10, after V lost 4 bases and J lost 5 bases. Germline CDR1 SGHNT, CDR2 YYREEE (reference sequence). The CDR3 contains 15 residues.

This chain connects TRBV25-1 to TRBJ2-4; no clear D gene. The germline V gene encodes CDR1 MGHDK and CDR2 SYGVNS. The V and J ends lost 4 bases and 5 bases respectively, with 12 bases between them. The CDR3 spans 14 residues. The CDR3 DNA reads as TGTGCCAGCAGTGGTCAGGTTCCCGAAAACATTCAGTACTTC. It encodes CASSGQVPENIQYF.

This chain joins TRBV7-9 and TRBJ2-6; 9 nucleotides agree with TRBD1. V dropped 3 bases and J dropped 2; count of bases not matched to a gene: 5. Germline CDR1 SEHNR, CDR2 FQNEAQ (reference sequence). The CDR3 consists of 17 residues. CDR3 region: CASSFGTGIAGANVLTF. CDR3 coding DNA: TGTGCCAGCAGCTTTGGGACAGGGATCGCTGGGGCCAACGTCCTGACTTTC.

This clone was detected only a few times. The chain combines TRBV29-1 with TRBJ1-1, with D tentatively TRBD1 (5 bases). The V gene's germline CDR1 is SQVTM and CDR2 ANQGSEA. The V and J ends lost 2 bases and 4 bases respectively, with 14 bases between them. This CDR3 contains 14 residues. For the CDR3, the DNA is TGCAGCGTTGAACAGCAGGGAGCGGGCACTGAAGCTTTCTTT. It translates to CSVEQQGAGTEAFF.

CDR3 in amino acids: CASSTTTFVYEQYF. In DNA, the CDR3 is TGTGCCAGCAGCACGACTACCTTCGTTTACGAGCAGTACTTC. The rearrangement joins TRBV7-8 to TRBJ2-7; tentatively, D is TRBD2 (5 bases). Germline CDR1 is SGHVS and CDR2 is FQNEAQ. Trimming took off 5 bases at V and 4 bases at J, with 15 bases between the two ends. CDR3 size: 14 residues.

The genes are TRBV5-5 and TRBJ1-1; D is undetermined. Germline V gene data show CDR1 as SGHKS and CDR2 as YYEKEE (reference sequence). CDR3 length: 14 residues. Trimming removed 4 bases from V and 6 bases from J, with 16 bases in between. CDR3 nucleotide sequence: TGTGCCAGCAGCACCGAAACGATGAGGGCTGAAGCTTTCTTT. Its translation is CASSTETMRAEAFF.

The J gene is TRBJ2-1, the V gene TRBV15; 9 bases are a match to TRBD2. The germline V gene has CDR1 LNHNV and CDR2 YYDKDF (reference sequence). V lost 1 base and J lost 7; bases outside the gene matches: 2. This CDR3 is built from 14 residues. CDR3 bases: TGTGCCACCAGCAGAGCTCTAGCGGGAAATGAGCAGTTCTTC. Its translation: CATSRALAGNEQFF. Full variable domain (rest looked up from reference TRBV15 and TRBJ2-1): DAMVIQNPRYQVTQFGKPVTLSCSQTLNHNVMYWYQQKSSQAPKLLFHYYDKDFNNEADTPDNFQSRRPNTSFCFLDIRSPGLGDTAMYLCATSRALAGNEQFFGPGTRLTVL.

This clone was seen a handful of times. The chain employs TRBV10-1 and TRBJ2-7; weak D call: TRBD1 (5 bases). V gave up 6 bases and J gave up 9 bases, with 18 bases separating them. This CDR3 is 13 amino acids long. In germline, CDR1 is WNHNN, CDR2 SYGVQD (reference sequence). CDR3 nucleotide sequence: TGCGCCAGCAGCTCGGACATTTTTGCCGGGCAGTACTTC. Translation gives CASSSDIFAGQYF.

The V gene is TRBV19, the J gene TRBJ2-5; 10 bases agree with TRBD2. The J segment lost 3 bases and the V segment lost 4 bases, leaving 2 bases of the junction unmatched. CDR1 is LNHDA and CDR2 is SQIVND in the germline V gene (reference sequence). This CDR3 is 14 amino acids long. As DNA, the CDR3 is TGTGCCAGTAGTAAAACTAGCGGGAAAGAGACCCAGTACTTC. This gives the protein CASSKTSGKETQYF.

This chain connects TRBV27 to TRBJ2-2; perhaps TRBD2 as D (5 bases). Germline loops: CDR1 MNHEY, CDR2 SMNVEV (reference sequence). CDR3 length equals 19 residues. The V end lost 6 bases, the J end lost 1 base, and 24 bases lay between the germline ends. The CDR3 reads CASRSRSPKGSRNTGELFF. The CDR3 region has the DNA TGTGCCAGCAGATCGAGGTCACCCAAAGGGAGTAGGAACACCGGGGAGCTGTTTTTT.

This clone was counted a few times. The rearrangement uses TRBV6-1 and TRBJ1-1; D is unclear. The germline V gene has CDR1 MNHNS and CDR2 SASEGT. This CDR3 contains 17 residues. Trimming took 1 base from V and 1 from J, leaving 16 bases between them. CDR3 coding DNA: TGTGCCAGCAGTGAAGTTGTGGGCGGAGGTCGGAACACTGAAGCTTTCTTT. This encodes CASSEVVGGGRNTEAFF.

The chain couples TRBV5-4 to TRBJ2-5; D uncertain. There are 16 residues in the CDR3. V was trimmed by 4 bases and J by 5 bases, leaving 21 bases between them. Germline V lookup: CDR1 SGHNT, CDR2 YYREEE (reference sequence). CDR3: CASSHDPSLAGETQYF. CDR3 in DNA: TGTGCCAGCAGCCACGACCCCTCACTGGCCGGGGAGACCCAGTACTTC.

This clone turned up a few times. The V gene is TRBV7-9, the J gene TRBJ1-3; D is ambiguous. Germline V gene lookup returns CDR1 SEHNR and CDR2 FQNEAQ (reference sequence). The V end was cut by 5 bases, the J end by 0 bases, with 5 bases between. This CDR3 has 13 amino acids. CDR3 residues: CASSPSSGNTIYF. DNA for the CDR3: TGTGCCAGCAGCCCCTCCTCTGGAAACACCATATATTTT. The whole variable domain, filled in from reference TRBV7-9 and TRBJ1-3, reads DTGVSQNPRHKITKRGQNVTFRCDPISEHNRLYWYRQTLGQGPEFLTYFQNEAQLEKSRLLSDRFSAERPKGSFSTLEIQRTEQGDSAMYLCASSPSSGNTIYFGEGSWLTVV.

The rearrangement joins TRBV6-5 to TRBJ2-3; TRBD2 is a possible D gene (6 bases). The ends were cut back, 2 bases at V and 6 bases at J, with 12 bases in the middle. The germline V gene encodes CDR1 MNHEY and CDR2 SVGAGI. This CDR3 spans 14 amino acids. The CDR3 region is CASSYAGPRDTQYF. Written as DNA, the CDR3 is TGTGCCAGCAGTTACGCGGGGCCTAGGGATACGCAGTATTTT.

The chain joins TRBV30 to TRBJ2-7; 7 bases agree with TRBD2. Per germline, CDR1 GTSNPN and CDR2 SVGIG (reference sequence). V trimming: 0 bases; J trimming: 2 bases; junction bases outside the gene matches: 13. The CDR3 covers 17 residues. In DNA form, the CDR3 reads TGTGCCTGGAGTGTCCGCTGGCGGGGGAGGTCCACCTACGAGCAGTACTTC. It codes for CAWSVRWRGRSTYEQYF.

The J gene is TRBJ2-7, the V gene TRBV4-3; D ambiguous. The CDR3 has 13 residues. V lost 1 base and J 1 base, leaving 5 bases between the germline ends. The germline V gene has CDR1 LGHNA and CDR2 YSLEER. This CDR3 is CASSQGRSYEQYF. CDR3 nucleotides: TGCGCCAGCAGCCAAGGCAGGTCCTACGAGCAGTACTTC.

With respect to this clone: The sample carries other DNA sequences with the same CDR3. The CDR3: CASSLTGNTEAFF. CDR3 DNA sequence: TGTGCCAGCAGTTTAACGGGGAACACTGAAGCTTTCTTT. This chain connects TRBV28 to TRBJ1-1; D gene ambiguous. Germline assignment: CDR1 MDHEN and CDR2 SYDVKM. The ends were cut back, 2 bases at V and 1 base at J, with 5 bases in the middle. This CDR3 has 13 residues.

CDR3: CASSVAHPTGELFF. CDR3 nucleotides: TGTGCCAGCAGCGTAGCACACCCGACCGGGGAGCTGTTTTTT. V gene TRBV9 combines with J gene TRBJ2-2; D is unresolved. The CDR3 extends over 14 amino acids. Trimming pared 0 bases from V and 5 bases from J, leaving 8 bases between. CDR1 is SGDLS, CDR2 YYNGEE, per germline.

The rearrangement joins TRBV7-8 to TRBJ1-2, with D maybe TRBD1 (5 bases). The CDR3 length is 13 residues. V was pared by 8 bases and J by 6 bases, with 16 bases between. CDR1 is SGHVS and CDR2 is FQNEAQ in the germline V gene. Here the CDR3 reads CASCRRAGDGYTF. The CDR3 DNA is TGTGCCAGCTGCAGACGAGCGGGGGATGGCTACACCTTC. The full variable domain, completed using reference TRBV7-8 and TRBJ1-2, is GAGVSQSPRYKVAKRGQDVALRCDPISGHVSLFWYQQALGQGPEFLTYFQNEAQLDKSGLPSDRFFAERPEGSVSTLKIQRTQQEDSAVYLCASCRRAGDGYTFGSGTRLTVV.

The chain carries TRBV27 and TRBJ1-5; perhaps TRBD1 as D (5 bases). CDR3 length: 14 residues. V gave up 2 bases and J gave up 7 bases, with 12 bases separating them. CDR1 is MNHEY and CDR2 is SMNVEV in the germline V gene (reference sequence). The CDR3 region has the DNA TGTGCCAGCAGTTTAAGCGGGGGTCTGCAGCCCCAGCATTTT. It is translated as CASSLSGGLQPQHF.

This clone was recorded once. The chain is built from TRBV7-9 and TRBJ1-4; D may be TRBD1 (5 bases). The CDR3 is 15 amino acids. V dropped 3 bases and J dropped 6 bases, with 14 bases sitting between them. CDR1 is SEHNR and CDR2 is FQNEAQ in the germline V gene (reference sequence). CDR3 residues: CASSFDGSRDEKLFF. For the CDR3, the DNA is TGTGCCAGCAGCTTTGATGGGTCCAGGGATGAAAAACTGTTTTTT. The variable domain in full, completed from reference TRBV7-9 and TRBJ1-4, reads DTGVSQNPRHKITKRGQNVTFRCDPISEHNRLYWYRQTLGQGPEFLTYFQNEAQLEKSRLLSDRFSAERPKGSFSTLEIQRTEQGDSAMYLCASSFDGSRDEKLFFGSGTQLSVL.

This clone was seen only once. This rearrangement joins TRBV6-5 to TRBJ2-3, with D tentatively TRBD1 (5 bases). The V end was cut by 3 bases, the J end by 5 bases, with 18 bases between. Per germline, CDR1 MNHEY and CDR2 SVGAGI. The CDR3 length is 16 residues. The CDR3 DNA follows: TGTGCCAGCAGTTATTTGCAGGGTCTGGCTCGAGATACGCAGTATTTT. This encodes CASSYLQGLARDTQYF.

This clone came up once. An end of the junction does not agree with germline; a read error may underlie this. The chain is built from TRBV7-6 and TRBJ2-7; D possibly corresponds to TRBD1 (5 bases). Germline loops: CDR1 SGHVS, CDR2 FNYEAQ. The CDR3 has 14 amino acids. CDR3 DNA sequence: TGTGCCGGCAGCCAGGGTCGGAGCGAAGCCGAGCAGTACTTC. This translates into CAGSQGRSEAEQYF. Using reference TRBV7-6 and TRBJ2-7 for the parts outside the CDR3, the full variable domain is GAGVSQSPRYKVTKRGQDVALRCDPISGHVSLYWYRQALGQGPEFLTYFNYEAQQDKSGLPNDRFSAERPEGSISTLTIQRTEQRDSAMYRCAGSQGRSEAEQYFGPGTRLTVT.

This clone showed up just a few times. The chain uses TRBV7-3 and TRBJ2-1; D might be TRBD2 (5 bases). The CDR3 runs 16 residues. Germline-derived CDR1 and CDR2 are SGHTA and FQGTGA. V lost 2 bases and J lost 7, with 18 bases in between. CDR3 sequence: CASSLGSLALGNEQFF. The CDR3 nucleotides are TGTGCCAGCAGCTTAGGGTCTCTAGCTCTAGGGAATGAGCAGTTCTTC.

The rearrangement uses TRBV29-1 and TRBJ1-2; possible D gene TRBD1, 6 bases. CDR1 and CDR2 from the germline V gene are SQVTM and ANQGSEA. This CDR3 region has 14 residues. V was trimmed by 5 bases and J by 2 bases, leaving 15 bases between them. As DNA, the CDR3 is TGCAGCGTTCTTGAGACAGGAACCAACTATGGCTACACCTTC. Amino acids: CSVLETGTNYGYTF.